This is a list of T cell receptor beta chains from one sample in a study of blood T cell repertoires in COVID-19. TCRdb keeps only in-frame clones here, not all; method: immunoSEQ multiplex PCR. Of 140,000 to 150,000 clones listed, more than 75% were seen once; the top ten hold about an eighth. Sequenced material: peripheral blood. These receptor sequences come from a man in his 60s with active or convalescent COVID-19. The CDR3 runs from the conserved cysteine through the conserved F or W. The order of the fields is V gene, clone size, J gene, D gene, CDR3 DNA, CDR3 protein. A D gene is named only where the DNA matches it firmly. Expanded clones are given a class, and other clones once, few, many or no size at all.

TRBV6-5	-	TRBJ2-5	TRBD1	TGTGCCAGCAGTTATTCCAGGGGGGAGACCCAGTACTTC	CASSYSRGETQYF
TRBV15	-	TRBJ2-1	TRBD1	TGTGCCACCAGCAGAGATCAGGGGGATGAGCAGTTCTTC	CATSRDQGDEQFF
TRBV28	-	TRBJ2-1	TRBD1	TGTGCCAGCAGTCCGGGCAGGGGGAAAGGGAATGAGCAGTTCTTC	CASSPGRGKGNEQFF
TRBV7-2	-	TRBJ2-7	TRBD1	TGTGCCAGCAGCTTAGCAGGGGGCCCCTACGAGCAGTACTTC	CASSLAGGPYEQYF
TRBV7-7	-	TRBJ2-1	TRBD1	TGTGCCAGCAGCTTAGGCCGGGACAGGGCCTACAATGAGCAGTTCTTC	CASSLGRDRAYNEQFF
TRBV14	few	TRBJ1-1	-	TGTGCCAGCAGCCAAGATTTGCGAAAAAAGGAAGCTTTCTTT	CASSQDLRKKEAFF
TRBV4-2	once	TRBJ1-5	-	TGTGCCAGCAGCCAAGATGTAGGCGGGGGCCAGCCCCAGCATTTT	CASSQDVGGGQPQHF
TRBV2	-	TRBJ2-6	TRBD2	TGTGCCAGCAGCCGGCTAGCGGGAACATCTGGGGCCAACGTCCTGACTTTC	CASSRLAGTSGANVLTF
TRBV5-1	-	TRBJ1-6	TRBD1	TGCGCCAGCAGCTCCACCGGACAGGCTAATTCACCCCTCCACTTT	CASSSTGQANSPLHF
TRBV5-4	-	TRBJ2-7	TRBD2	TGTGCCAGCAGCTTGGAATTGCGGGGAGGGCCGTCAGAGCAGTACTTC	CASSLELRGGPSEQYF
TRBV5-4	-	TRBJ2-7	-	TGTGCCAGCAGCCCGACGCAGGACACCCACGAGCAGTACTTC	CASSPTQDTHEQYF
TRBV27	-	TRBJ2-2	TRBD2	TGTGCCAGCAGTTTTCGCGGGGTGCTAGCGGGAGGCCCGGGGGCCGGGGAGCTGTTTTTT	CASSFRGVLAGGPGAGELFF
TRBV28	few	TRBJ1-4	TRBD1	TGTGCCAGCAGTTTGGGGGGACAGGGGAATGAAAAACTGTTTTTT	CASSLGGQGNEKLFF
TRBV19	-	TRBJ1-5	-	TGTGCCAGTTCAGGGATGGGGAAAGATCAGCCCCAGCATTTT	CASSGMGKDQPQHF
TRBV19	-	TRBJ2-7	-	TGTGCCAGTAGTATCGACAGGCACTCCTACGAGCAGTACTTC	CASSIDRHSYEQYF
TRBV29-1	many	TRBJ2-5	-	TGCAGCGGTGGTAGACGGGAGCCGGTTGAGACCCAGTACTTC	CSGGRREPVETQYF
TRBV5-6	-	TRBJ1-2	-	TGTGCCAGCAGCTCTACTAACTATGGCTACACCTTC	CASSSTNYGYTF
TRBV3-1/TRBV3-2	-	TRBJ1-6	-	TGTGCCAGCAGCCAAGCGGCGGGCCCTGCGCCCCTCCACTTT	CASSQAAGPAPLHF
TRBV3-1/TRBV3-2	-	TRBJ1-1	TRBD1	TGTGCCAGCAGCCCGCTCGGACAGGTCAACACTGAAGCTTTCTTT	CASSPLGQVNTEAFF
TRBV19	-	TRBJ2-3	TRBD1	TGTGCCAGTTCCCAAATGGGACAGGGAGGCACAGATACGCAGTATTTT	CASSQMGQGGTDTQYF
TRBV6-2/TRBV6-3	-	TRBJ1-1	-	TGTGCCAGCAGTCTCTTCGGGGGAGACACTGAAGCTTTCTTT	CASSLFGGDTEAFF
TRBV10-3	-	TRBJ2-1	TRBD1	TGTGCCATCAGTGGGGGGACAGGGGTCAATGAGCAGTTCTTC	CAISGGTGVNEQFF
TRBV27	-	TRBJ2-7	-	TGTGCCAGCAGTTTATTTAGCTACTCCTACGAGCAGTACTTC	CASSLFSYSYEQYF
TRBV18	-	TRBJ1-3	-	TGTGCCAGCTCACCTGGGACATTTAACTCTGGAAACACCATATATTTT	CASSPGTFNSGNTIYF
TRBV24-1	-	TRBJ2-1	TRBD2	TGTGCCACCAGTGAGCTAGGGGGGACTAGACTCAATGAGCAGTTCTTC	CATSELGGTRLNEQFF
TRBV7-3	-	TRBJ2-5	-	TGTGCCAGCTCCCCGGGGGGCCCGGAGACCCAGTACTTC	CASSPGGPETQYF
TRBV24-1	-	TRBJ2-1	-	TGTGCCACCAGTGGTCCTTCATCGGGGTACAATGAGCAGTTCTTC	CATSGPSSGYNEQFF
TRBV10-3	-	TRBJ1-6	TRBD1	TGTGCCATCAGAACAGGGGCTAAGGGTTCACCCCTCCACTTT	CAIRTGAKGSPLHF
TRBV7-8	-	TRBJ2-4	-	TGTGCCAGCAGCTTAGCCCCACATAGAGGGAAGGGGACTAACATTCAGTACTTC	CASSLAPHRGKGTNIQYF
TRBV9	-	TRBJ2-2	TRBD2	TGTGCCAGCAGCCGATGGGAGGGGTGGGGCACCGGGGAGCTGTTTTTT	CASSRWEGWGTGELFF
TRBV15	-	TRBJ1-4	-	TGTGCCACCAGCAGGGCCCTAGATGAGCCAGGGAAAGAAAAACTGTTTTTT	CATSRALDEPGKEKLFF
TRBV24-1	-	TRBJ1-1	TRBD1	TGTGCCACCAGTGAAGGGACAGTCAACACTGAAGCTTTCTTT	CATSEGTVNTEAFF
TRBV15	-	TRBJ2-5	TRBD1	TGTGCCACCAGCAGAGCGGGGACAGCGGAGACCCAGTACTTC	CATSRAGTAETQYF
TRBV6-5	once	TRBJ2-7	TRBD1	TGTGCCAGCACCCTCCGGGACAGGGGCCACGAGCAGTACTTC	CASTLRDRGHEQYF
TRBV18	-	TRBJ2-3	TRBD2	TGTGCCAGCTCACCATCCCGGACTAGCGGGAGGGAGGATACGCAGTATTTT	CASSPSRTSGREDTQYF
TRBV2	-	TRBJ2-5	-	TGTGCCAGCAGTTACAGCGGAGAGACCCAGTACTTC	CASSYSGETQYF
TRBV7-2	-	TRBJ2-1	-	TGTGCCAGCAGCTGGGACCTGGGGGGTTGGGAGCAGTTCTTC	CASSWDLGGWEQFF
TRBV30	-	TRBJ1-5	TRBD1	TGTGCCTGGAGTGTACGAGGGGCAGGGGGAGGGCCCCAGCATTTT	CAWSVRGAGGGPQHF
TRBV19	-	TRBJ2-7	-	TGTGCCAGTAGCCTAGGAGCTTACTCCTACGAGCAGTACTTC	CASSLGAYSYEQYF
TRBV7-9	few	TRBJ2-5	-	TGTGCCAGCAGCTCCCTCCAGTCTGAGACCCAGTACTTC	CASSSLQSETQYF
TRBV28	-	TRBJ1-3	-	TGTGCCATCTCTAGACAGTCCTCTGGAAACACCATATATTTT	CAISRQSSGNTIYF
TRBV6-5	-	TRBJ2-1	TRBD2	TGTGCCAGCAGGCGGGGGGCCCGGATCGACAATGAGCAGTTCTTC	CASRRGARIDNEQFF
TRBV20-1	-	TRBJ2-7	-	TGCAGTGCTAGTCAGTGGCTAGCGAGCTACGAGCAGTACTTC	CSASQWLASYEQYF